The next 21 T cell receptor beta chains were all read from a single sample in a study of breast tumors, draining lymph nodes, adjacent tissues. Axillary draining lymph nodes of breast cancer patients supplied the node samples. TCRdb called the multiplex PCR reads again in MiXCR, with one record for every CDR3 protein. This table has under 350,000 distinct CDR3 sequences, 30% appearing once. What was sequenced was axillary lymph node tissue. The receptors shown here come from a female donor with breast cancer. Some clones in this sample may be carry-over from other donors' samples.

This clonotype was recorded a few times. This could be a read error, since a much larger clone is one nucleotide away. The chain recombines TRBV6-4 with TRBJ2-1, with D possibly matching TRBD2 (5 bases). Germline V gene sequence: CDR1 MRHNA, CDR2 SNTAGT. The CDR3 runs 13 residues. Written as DNA, the CDR3 is TGTGCCAGCAGTCACTCGAAGCGGAATGAGCAGTTCTTC. It translates to CASSHSKRNEQFF.

This clonotype came up many times. V is TRBV6-6 and J is TRBJ2-7; no clear D gene. Deletions cut 4 bases from V and 3 bases from J, with 13 bases between. The CDR3 sequence is 14 residues long. The germline CDR1 and CDR2 sequences are MNHNY and SVGAGI (reference sequence). The CDR3 protein is CASSFAPRYYEQYF. In DNA form, the CDR3 reads TGTGCCAGCAGTTTTGCCCCCAGATACTACGAGCAGTACTTC.

In its sample, this clonotype was seen many times. This chain links TRBV7-2 with TRBJ2-2; D gene unclear. The germline V gene encodes CDR1 SGHTA and CDR2 FQGNSA. Trimming removed 1 base from V and 9 bases from J, with 9 bases in between. CDR3 length: 13 residues. The CDR3 spells CASSLVGLRELFF. The CDR3 DNA sequence: TGTGCCAGCAGCTTAGTAGGTTTAAGGGAGCTGTTTTTT. Together with reference TRBV7-2 and TRBJ2-2, the CDR3 gives the full variable domain: GAGVSQSPSNKVTEKGKDVELRCDPISGHTALYWYRQSLGQGLEFLIYFQGNSAPDKSGLPSDRFSAERTGGSVSTLTIQRTQQEDSAVYLCASSLVGLRELFFGEGSRLTVL.

The chain joins TRBV6-5 to TRBJ2-7; D assignment may be TRBD1 or TRBD2 (6 bases each). The CDR3 loop spans 14 amino acids. Trimming took off 7 bases at V and 2 bases at J, with 15 bases between the two ends. Germline assignment: CDR1 MNHEY and CDR2 SVGAGI. The CDR3 DNA reads TGTGCCAGCACCGGCGCCGGGGGCCCCTACGAGCAGTACTTC. It encodes CASTGAGGPYEQYF.

The table lists this clonotype with a few counts. A single base separates this from a much larger clone, so it may be a read error. CDR3: CASSHSGLGLTDTQYF. DNA for the CDR3: TGTGCCAGCAGTCACTCAGGACTAGGTCTTACAGATACGCAGTATTTT. The V and J genes are TRBV6-4 and TRBJ2-3; 7 nucleotides line up with TRBD2. Looked up from germline, CDR1 is MRHNA and CDR2 is SNTAGT. This CDR3 is 16 amino acids long.

This clonotype was counted a few times. The CDR3 nucleotides read TGTGCCAGCTCACCAGCGGCCGTATACAATGAGCAGTTCTTC. It codes for CASSPAAVYNEQFF. The V call is TRBV24-1, the J call TRBJ2-1; TRBD2 is a possible D gene (5 bases). The CDR3 consists of 14 residues. Germline CDR1 is KGHDR and CDR2 is SFDVKD. V was trimmed by 11 bases and J by 4 bases, leaving 17 bases between them.

V gene TRBV5-6 combines with J gene TRBJ2-1, with TRBD2 as a possible D gene (5 bases). V lost 0 bases and J 7 bases, leaving 14 bases between the germline ends. Germline V gives CDR1 SGHDT, CDR2 YYEEEE. The CDR3 consists of 15 residues. Here the CDR3 reads CASSLEPSMRNEQFF. Written as DNA, the CDR3 is TGTGCCAGCAGCTTGGAGCCTAGCATGCGGAATGAGCAGTTCTTC.

This clonotype was seen repeatedly, ten times or more. As DNA, the CDR3 is TGCGCCAGCAGCTTGCGTCCGGGAGGGGATGGCTACACCTTC. Translated, it gives CASSLRPGGDGYTF. The chain combines TRBV5-1 with TRBJ1-2, with TRBD1 as a possible D gene (5 bases). From germline, CDR1 is SGHRS and CDR2 YFSETQ. Between the trimmed V and J ends, which lost 1 base and 6 bases, there was a span of 13 bases. CDR3 length: 14 residues.

The gene calls are TRBV28 and TRBJ2-7; D is possibly TRBD2 (6 bases). The CDR3 loop spans 16 amino acids. Germline V gene lookup returns CDR1 MDHEN and CDR2 SYDVKM. V was cut by 6 bases and J by 1 base, with 19 bases left in between. The CDR3 DNA reads as TGTGCCAGCAGGGGAAACTGGGCTAGCGTTTCCTACGAGCAGTACTTC. The encoded protein is CASRGNWASVSYEQYF.

This clonotype came up a few times. A single base separates this from a much larger clone, so it may be a read error. The CDR3 DNA is TGTGCCAGCAGCGCCGGGACAGGGAGGAATGAGCAGTCCTTC. It translates to CASSAGTGRNEQSF. The gene calls are TRBV9 and TRBJ2-1; 9 nucleotides agree with TRBD1. The germline V gene has CDR1 SGDLS and CDR2 YYNGEE. The CDR3 runs to 14 residues.

To note about this clonotype: A much larger clone is a single base away; this may be a read error. The gene calls are TRBV20-1 and TRBJ2-2; 10 bases are shared with TRBD2. This CDR3 is 16 amino acids long. V lost 4 bases, J lost 3 bases, and 8 bases stayed unmatched. Germline loops: CDR1 DFQATT, CDR2 SNEGSKA (reference sequence). Written as DNA, the CDR3 is TGCAGTGCTACTCCAGCGGGAGGGCCGGACACCGGGGAGCTGTTTTTT. Translated: CSATPAGGPDTGELFF.

The gene calls are TRBV6-5 and TRBJ1-6; D uncertain. CDR1 is MNHEY, CDR2 SVGAGI, per germline. This CDR3 has 14 amino acids. V lost 5 bases and J lost 10, with 15 bases in between. The CDR3 loop reads CASSLPGDGSPLHF. The CDR3 DNA reads as TGTGCCAGCAGTCTTCCCGGGGATGGATCACCCCTCCACTTT.

This clonotype was counted ten times or more. This chain links TRBV7-9 with TRBJ2-5, with 10 nucleotides matching TRBD2. This CDR3 region has 16 residues. Germline CDR1 and CDR2: SEHNR and FQNEAQ (reference sequence). Germline trimming cut 2 bases from V and 1 base from J; bases unmatched to any gene: 4. CDR3 protein: CASSLMGLASQETQYF. The DNA of the CDR3 is TGTGCCAGCAGCTTAATGGGACTAGCGTCCCAAGAGACCCAGTACTTC.

This clonotype was seen only once. The genes are TRBV6-5 and TRBJ2-1; 7 nucleotides align to TRBD2. J lost 4 bases, V lost 4 bases, and 7 bases had no gene match. CDR3 size: 15 residues. Germline CDR1 reads MNHEY; CDR2 reads SVGAGI. The CDR3, as DNA: TGTGCCAGCAGTTGCTGGCCTAGCGGTTACAATGAGCAGTTCTTC. Amino acid sequence: CASSCWPSGYNEQFF.

There are many counts of this clonotype. The rearrangement links TRBV9 to TRBJ2-5; 10 nucleotides match TRBD1. The CDR3 spans 14 residues. Germline CDR1 is SGDLS and CDR2 is YYNGEE. The ends lost 3 bases at V and 6 bases at J; junction bases unmatched: 5. The CDR3 here is CASSGGDRGQTQYF. DNA of the CDR3: TGTGCCAGCAGCGGAGGGGACAGGGGTCAGACCCAGTACTTC.

Worth noting for this clonotype: It may be a read error: a sequence one base away is much more abundant. The CDR3 protein is CASSQDLWGGVKSNHPQHF. For the CDR3, the DNA is TGCGCCAGCAGCCAAGATTTGTGGGGCGGGGTCAAGAGCAATCACCCCCAGCATTTT. The chain employs TRBV4-1 and TRBJ1-5, with D possibly matching TRBD1 (5 bases). The CDR3 has 19 amino acids. CDR1 is MGHRA and CDR2 is YSYEKL in the germline V gene.

Details on this clonotype: One end of the junction fails to match germline, which may point to a read error. CDR3 sequence reads: CASSKTGGAGKTEQCF. Written as DNA, the CDR3 is TGTGCCAGCAGCAAGACAGGGGGCGCAGGGAAAACCGAGCAGTGCTTC. The chain has TRBV28 and TRBJ2-7; 10 nucleotides line up with TRBD1. This CDR3 has 16 amino acids. The germline V gene encodes CDR1 MDHEN and CDR2 SYDVKM.

This clonotype has at least ten counts. The V gene is TRBV2, the J gene TRBJ1-2; TRBD1 might be the D (5 bases). The germline V gene has CDR1 SNHLY and CDR2 FYNNEI. This CDR3 is 12 amino acids long. V was trimmed by 9 bases and J by 2 bases, leaving 10 bases between them. CDR3 sequence (DNA): TGTGCCAGGAGGGGTGGGAACTATGGCTACACCTTC. This gives the protein CARRGGNYGYTF.

A remark on this clonotype: Germline and junction disagree at one end, which may indicate a read error. The chain uses TRBV9 and TRBJ2-3, with D uncertain. Germline V gene lookup returns CDR1 SGDLS and CDR2 YYNGEE. The CDR3 length is 14 residues. DNA of the CDR3: TGTGCCAGCAGCGGCCCTCACAGAGTGGATACGCAGTGTTTT. This gives the protein CASSGPHRVDTQCF.

About this clonotype itself: The conserved phenylalanine or tryptophan normally closing the CDR3 is absent here, so this likely arose from a read error. J is TRBJ1-5 and V is TRBV30; D is unresolved. The CDR3 has 13 residues. Looked up from germline, CDR1 is GTSNPN and CDR2 is SVGIG (reference sequence). Deletions cut 8 bases from V and 3 bases from J, with 14 bases between. The CDR3 coding sequence is TGTGCCCGAATGCGGAGCTCCAATCAGCCCCAGCATTTG. Translation: CARMRSSNQPQHL.

This clonotype occurred a few times. This sequence joins TRBV28 and TRBJ2-7; no clear D gene. Germline V CDR1 and CDR2: MDHEN, SYDVKM. V was pared by 2 bases and J by 12 bases, with 20 bases between. The CDR3 is 14 amino acids. The CDR3 protein is CASSLIGTLVWRYF. The CDR3 nucleotides read TGTGCCAGCAGTTTAATTGGTACCTTAGTGTGGCGGTACTTC.